A single sample gave rise to the 22 T cell receptor beta chains below, sequenced in a study of blood T cells in healthy people across ages. Primers used in a second PCR of about 7 to 12 cycles were a sample-barcoded 5' primer and a J-beta primer mix. TCRdb recomputed calls from the 5' RACE reads with MiXCR, one row per CDR3 protein. This table has around 1,500,000 distinct CDR3 sequences, 35% to 45% appearing once. The sample was blood. Every receptor here comes from a woman aged 18-30 years in good health.

In its sample, this clonotype was seen a few times. This chain connects TRBV7-2 to TRBJ1-1; a possible D gene is TRBD1 (5 bases). Germline loops: CDR1 SGHTA, CDR2 FQGNSA. The CDR3 is 14 residues long. Trimming took 3 bases from V and 5 from J, leaving 13 bases between them. Here the CDR3 reads CASSLMGTGTEAFF. The CDR3 nucleotides read TGTGCCAGCAGCTTGATGGGGACGGGGACTGAAGCTTTCTTT.

This clonotype was seen a handful of times. The rearrangement uses TRBV6-5 and TRBJ2-1; 7 nucleotides match TRBD2. This CDR3 is 15 amino acids long. The germline CDR1 and CDR2 sequences are MNHEY and SVGAGI. The trim removed 5 bases at V and 8 bases at J, leaving 12 bases unmatched. CDR3 residues: CASSRGRARADEQFF. In nucleotides, the CDR3 is TGTGCCAGCAGTCGGGGGAGGGCCAGGGCGGATGAGCAGTTCTTC.

V is TRBV11-1 and J is TRBJ2-5, with 11 bases aligning to TRBD2. The CDR3 consists of 17 residues. Germline V gives CDR1 SGHAT, CDR2 FQDESV (reference sequence). The ends lost 4 bases at V and 0 bases at J; junction bases unmatched: 7. CDR3 in amino acids: CASSSLAGGLNQETQYF. DNA for the CDR3: TGTGCCAGCAGCTCGCTAGCGGGGGGCCTAAACCAAGAGACCCAGTACTTC.

The CDR3 reads CSARGQGIFYGYTF. In nucleotides, the CDR3 is TGCAGTGCTAGAGGGCAGGGCATCTTCTATGGCTACACCTTC. The chain recombines TRBV20-1 with TRBJ1-2, with D maybe TRBD1 (5 bases). CDR1 and CDR2 (germline): DFQATT, SNEGSKA (reference sequence). V lost 1 base and J lost 4, with 13 bases in between. This CDR3 comprises 14 residues.

V is TRBV6-1 and J is TRBJ2-3; D remains unclear. This CDR3 region has 14 residues. V lost 1 base to trimming and J lost 2 bases, with 7 bases between them. Per germline, CDR1 MNHNS and CDR2 SASEGT. CDR3 in amino acids: CASSEGGYTDTQYF. The CDR3 DNA reads TGTGCCAGCAGTGAAGGTGGCTACACAGATACGCAGTATTTT.

This rearrangement joins TRBV4-1 to TRBJ2-1, with TRBD2 matching over 10 bases. The trim removed 7 bases at V and 1 base at J, leaving 13 bases unmatched. Per germline, CDR1 MGHRA and CDR2 YSYEKL. CDR3 length: 18 amino acids. CDR3 amino acids: CASTHKPELAGSYNEQFF. The DNA for the CDR3 is TGCGCCAGCACCCACAAACCGGAACTAGCGGGGTCCTACAATGAGCAGTTCTTC.

This clonotype was counted once. V is TRBV5-1 and J is TRBJ2-5; D unclear. Trimming removed 0 bases from V and 7 bases from J, with 16 bases in between. Looked up from germline, CDR1 is SGHRS and CDR2 is YFSETQ. This CDR3 contains 15 residues. CDR3 sequence (DNA): TGCGCCAGCAGCTTGGGAGGAGACCCTGGCGGGACCCAGTACTTC. Translated: CASSLGGDPGGTQYF.

In the case of this clonotype: Sequence at one end of the junction differs from germline and may be a read error. The chain joins TRBV7-6 to TRBJ1-5, with 10 bases matching TRBD1. Per germline, CDR1 SGHVS and CDR2 FNYEAQ. CDR3 length: 16 amino acids. In nucleotides, the CDR3 is TGTGCCAGCAGCTTATGCCGGGACAGGGGCAGTCAGCCCCAGCTTTTT. Translation: CASSLCRDRGSQPQLF.

Only a few counts were recorded for this clonotype. The chain uses TRBV12-3 or TRBV12-4 and TRBJ1-2; 9 bases are a match to TRBD1. CDR3 length equals 15 residues. V shed 3 bases, J shed 6 bases, and the junction held 8 bases outside the gene matches. The CDR3 sequence is CASSFTGGVFNGYTF. The DNA for the CDR3 is TGTGCCAGCAGTTTTACAGGGGGCGTCTTTAATGGCTACACCTTC.

V gene TRBV9 combines with J gene TRBJ1-2; D may be TRBD1 (6 bases). V was clipped by 0 bases and J by 4 bases, with 19 bases between them. CDR1 and CDR2 from the germline V gene are SGDLS and YYNGEE. CDR3 size: 17 residues. DNA for the CDR3: TGTGCCAGCAGCGTAGAGGCAGGGGAGAGTTCTCTCTATGGCTACACCTTC. Encoded protein: CASSVEAGESSLYGYTF.

The chain combines TRBV5-6 with TRBJ1-5, with a possible D match to TRBD1 (6 bases). Trimming removed 0 bases from V and 7 bases from J, with 17 bases in between. The CDR3 totals 16 residues. Germline V gene data show CDR1 as SGHDT and CDR2 as YYEEEE. The CDR3 here is CASSLALGQFSQPQHF. The CDR3 bases are TGTGCCAGCAGCTTGGCACTCGGACAGTTTAGCCAGCCCCAGCATTTT.

This clonotype was counted a few times. The rearrangement joins TRBV20-1 to TRBJ2-3; D remains unclear. This CDR3 has 10 residues. V was shortened by 6 bases and J by 7 bases, with 8 bases between the two germline ends. The germline CDR1 and CDR2 sequences are DFQATT and SNEGSKA (reference sequence). CDR3 protein: CSAMGYTQYF. The CDR3 DNA sequence: TGCAGTGCAATGGGATATACGCAGTATTTT.

V gene TRBV6-5 combines with J gene TRBJ2-1; D gene unclear. Per germline, CDR1 MNHEY and CDR2 SVGAGI. This CDR3 has 15 amino acids. Trimming stripped 6 bases from V and 0 bases from J, with 12 bases between. CDR3 protein: CASSWVRSSYNEQFF. Written as DNA, the CDR3 is TGTGCCAGCAGCTGGGTCCGGAGCTCCTACAATGAGCAGTTCTTC.

This chain joins TRBV4-2 and TRBJ2-6; 15 bases match TRBD2. The CDR3 loop spans 20 amino acids. After removal of 2 bases from V and 0 bases from J, the junction contained 5 bases not matched to a gene. Germline V gene lookup returns CDR1 LGHNA and CDR2 YNFKEQ. CDR3: CASSQPGLAGGSSGANVLTF. CDR3 DNA sequence: TGTGCCAGCAGCCAACCGGGACTAGCGGGGGGTTCCTCTGGGGCCAACGTCCTGACTTTC.

The chain couples TRBV5-1 to TRBJ1-1; TRBD1 agrees at 8 bases. The CDR3 is 14 residues long. Germline loops: CDR1 SGHRS, CDR2 YFSETQ. Trimming at V came to 6 bases and at J to 5 bases, leaving 9 bases not matched to a gene. The DNA of the CDR3 is TGCGCCAGCACTCCAGGGGGCGCAGGTACTGAAGCTTTCTTT. Its protein product is CASTPGGAGTEAFF.

Remarks on this clonotype: Just one base apart from a much larger clone, this may be a read error. The V and J genes are TRBV29-1 and TRBJ2-5; D possibly matches TRBD1 or TRBD2 (5 bases each). V was clipped by 6 bases and J by 3 bases, with 8 bases between them. The germline gives CDR1 SQVTM, CDR2 ANQGSEA. This CDR3 comprises 11 residues. The CDR3 loop is CSVGTKETQYF. The CDR3 DNA is TGCAGCGTCGGGACGAAAGAGACCCAGTACTTC.

The rearrangement uses TRBV7-8 and TRBJ2-1, with D possibly being TRBD2 (6 bases). Germline CDR1 and CDR2: SGHVS and FQNEAQ. V was shortened by 3 bases and J by 1 base, with 13 bases between the two germline ends. The CDR3 is 16 residues long. CDR3 sequence reads: CASSFGASASYNEQFF. CDR3 coding DNA: TGTGCCAGCAGCTTCGGGGCTAGCGCGTCCTACAATGAGCAGTTCTTC.

The J gene is TRBJ2-7, the V gene TRBV10-2; 7 nucleotides align to TRBD2. V shed 10 bases, J shed 0 bases, and the junction held 9 bases outside the gene matches. The germline CDR1 and CDR2 sequences are WSHSY and SAAADI. The CDR3 is made up of 14 amino acids. Written as DNA, the CDR3 is TGCGCCACCACTAAAGCGGGGAGCTCCTACGAGCAGTACTTC. This gives the protein CATTKAGSSYEQYF.

This clonotype showed up just a few times. The CDR3 loop is CASSFSANWGYGYTF. DNA for the CDR3: TGTGCCAGCAGCTTTTCAGCAAACTGGGGCTATGGCTACACCTTC. V is TRBV7-9 and J is TRBJ1-2; D is unclear. The CDR3 covers 15 residues. The V end lost 3 bases, the J end lost 4 bases, and 15 bases lay between the germline ends. CDR1 and CDR2 (germline): SEHNR, FQNEAQ (reference sequence).

The chain recombines TRBV4-1 with TRBJ2-5; D may be TRBD2 (5 bases). Trimming left V 2 bases short and J 0 bases short, with 13 bases between. There are 16 residues in the CDR3. Germline V gene data show CDR1 as MGHRA and CDR2 as YSYEKL. CDR3 region: CASSQRSEDYQETQYF. The CDR3 DNA reads as TGCGCCAGCAGCCAACGATCGGAGGACTACCAAGAGACCCAGTACTTC.

The sample holds a few counts of this clonotype. The gene calls are TRBV20-1 and TRBJ2-3; TRBD2 aligns across 9 bases. The CDR3 contains 16 residues. Germline lookup yields CDR1 DFQATT and CDR2 SNEGSKA (reference sequence). V lost 3 bases to trimming and J lost 1 base; unmatched junction nucleotides: 8. The CDR3, as DNA: TGCAGTGCTAGCGTACCAGCGGGGGGACGCACAGATACGCAGTATTTT. The encoded protein is CSASVPAGGRTDTQYF.

The rearrangement uses TRBV4-1 and TRBJ1-2, with D uncertain. V was trimmed by 5 bases and J by 2 bases, leaving 12 bases between them. Germline CDR1 and CDR2: MGHRA and YSYEKL. The CDR3 has 14 residues. The CDR3 loop reads CASSSTVGNYGYTF. Here the CDR3 DNA reads TGCGCCAGCAGCTCAACTGTAGGCAACTATGGCTACACCTTC.